Given below is one T cell receptor (beta chain) in context. These data come from a study of shared clonotypes between healthy human individuals. This CDR3 is built from 15 residues. Germline V gene lookup returns CDR1 MNHEY and CDR2 SMNVEV (reference sequence). The junction had 6 bases not matched to a gene; V was cut back by 4 bases and J by 6 bases. The method was immunoSEQ multiplex PCR; TCRdb's version includes in-frame clones alone and lacks a portion of them. The sample includes approximately 2.5 million clones, approximately 93% of them seen just once. V gene TRBV27 combines with J gene TRBJ2-1; 10 bases map to TRBD1. This TCR derives from a man between 18 and 35 years old in good health. Some clones in this sample may be carry-over from other donors' samples. The source material was naive CD4+ T cells from PBMCs. Indicated subset: CD45RA+ positively selected. The CDR3 DNA sequence: TGTGCCAGCAGTTATCCGGGACAGGGGTCCAATGAGCAGTTCTTC. Encoded protein: CASSYPGQGSNEQFF.